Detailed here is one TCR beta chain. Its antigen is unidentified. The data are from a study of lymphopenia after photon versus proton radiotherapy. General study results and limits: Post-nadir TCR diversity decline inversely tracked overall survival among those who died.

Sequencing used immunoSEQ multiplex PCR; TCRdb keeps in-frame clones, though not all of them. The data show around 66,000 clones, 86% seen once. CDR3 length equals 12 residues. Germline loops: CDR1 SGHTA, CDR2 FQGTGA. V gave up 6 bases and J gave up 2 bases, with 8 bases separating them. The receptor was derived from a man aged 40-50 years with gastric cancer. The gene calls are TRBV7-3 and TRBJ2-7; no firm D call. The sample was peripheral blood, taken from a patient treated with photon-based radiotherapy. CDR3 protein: CASSPLTYEQYF. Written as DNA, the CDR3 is TGTGCCAGCAGTCCCCTAACCTACGAGCAGTACTTC.